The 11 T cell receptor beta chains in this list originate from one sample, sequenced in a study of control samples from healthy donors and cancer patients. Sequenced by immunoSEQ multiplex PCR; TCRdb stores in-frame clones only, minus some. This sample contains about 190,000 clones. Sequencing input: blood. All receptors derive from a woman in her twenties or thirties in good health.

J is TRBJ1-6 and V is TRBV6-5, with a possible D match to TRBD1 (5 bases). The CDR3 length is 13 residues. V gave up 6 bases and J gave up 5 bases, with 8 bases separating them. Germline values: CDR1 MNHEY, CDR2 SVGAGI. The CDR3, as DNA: TGTGCCAGCAGGTTGGGGCATAATTCACCCCTCCACTTT. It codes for CASRLGHNSPLHF.

The CDR3 coding sequence is TGTGCCAGCAGCGGCACCCCACCCGACTCAGGCAATCAGCCCCAGCATTTT. Protein: CASSGTPPDSGNQPQHF. This chain joins TRBV9 and TRBJ1-5; D uncertain. This CDR3 region has 17 residues. The germline gives CDR1 SGDLS, CDR2 YYNGEE. Trimming pared 3 bases from V and 2 bases from J, leaving 18 bases between.

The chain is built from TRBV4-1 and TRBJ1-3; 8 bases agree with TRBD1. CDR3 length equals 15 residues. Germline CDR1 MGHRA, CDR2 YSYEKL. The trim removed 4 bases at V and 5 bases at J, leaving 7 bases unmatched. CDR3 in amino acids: CASSPWTGNRNTIYF. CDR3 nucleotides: TGCGCCAGCAGCCCCTGGACAGGGAACCGAAACACCATATATTTT.

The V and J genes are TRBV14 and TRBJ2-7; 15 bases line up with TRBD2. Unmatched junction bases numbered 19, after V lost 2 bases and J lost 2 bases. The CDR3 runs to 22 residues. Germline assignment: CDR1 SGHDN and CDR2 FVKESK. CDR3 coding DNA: TGTGCCAGCAGCCAAAAGCCCTGGCGGGGACTAGCGGGGGGCCCTTCTACCTACGAGCAGTACTTC. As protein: CASSQKPWRGLAGGPSTYEQYF.

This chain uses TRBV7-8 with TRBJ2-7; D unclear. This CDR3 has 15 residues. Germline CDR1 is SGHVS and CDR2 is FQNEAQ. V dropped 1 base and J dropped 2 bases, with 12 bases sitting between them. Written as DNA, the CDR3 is TGTGCCAGCAGCTTAGTAGCTACGGTGGCCTACGAGCAGTACTTC. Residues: CASSLVATVAYEQYF.

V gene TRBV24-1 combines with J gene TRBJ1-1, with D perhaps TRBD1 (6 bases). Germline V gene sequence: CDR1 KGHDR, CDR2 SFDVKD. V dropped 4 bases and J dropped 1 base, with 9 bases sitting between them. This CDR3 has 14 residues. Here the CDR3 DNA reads TGTGCCACCAGTGACTTGACAGGGAACACTGAAGCTTTCTTT. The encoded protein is CATSDLTGNTEAFF.

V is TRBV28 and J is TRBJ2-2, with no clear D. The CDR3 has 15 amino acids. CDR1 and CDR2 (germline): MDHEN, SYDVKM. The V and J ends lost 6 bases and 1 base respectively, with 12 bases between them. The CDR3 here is CASRDDVGNTGELFF. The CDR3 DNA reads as TGTGCCAGCAGGGATGACGTAGGGAACACCGGGGAGCTGTTTTTT.

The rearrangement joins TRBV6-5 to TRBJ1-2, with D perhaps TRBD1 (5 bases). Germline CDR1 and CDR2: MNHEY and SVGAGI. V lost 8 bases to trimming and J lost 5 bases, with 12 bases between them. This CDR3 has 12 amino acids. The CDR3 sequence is CASQGFRYGYTF. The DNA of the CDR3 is TGTGCCAGCCAGGGATTTCGGTATGGCTACACCTTC.

CDR3 in amino acids: CASSLETRTGEQYF. CDR3 DNA: TGTGCCAGCAGCTTAGAGACCCGAACGGGTGAGCAGTACTTC. The rearrangement joins TRBV7-9 to TRBJ2-7; D is unclear. Trimming cost V 1 base and J 7 bases, with 14 bases left between them. CDR1 is SEHNR and CDR2 is FQNEAQ in the germline V gene (reference sequence). The CDR3 is made up of 14 amino acids. The full variable domain, in which reference TRBV7-9 and TRBJ2-7 provide the parts outside the CDR3, is DTGVSQNPRHKITKRGQNVTFRCDPISEHNRLYWYRQTLGQGPEFLTYFQNEAQLEKSRLLSDRFSAERPKGSFSTLEIQRTEQGDSAMYLCASSLETRTGEQYFGPGTRLTVT.

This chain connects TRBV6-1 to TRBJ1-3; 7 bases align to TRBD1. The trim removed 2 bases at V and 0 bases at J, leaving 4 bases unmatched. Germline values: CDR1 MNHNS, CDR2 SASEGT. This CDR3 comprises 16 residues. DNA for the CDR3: TGTGCCAGCAGTGAATACAGGGGACGCTCTGGAAACACCATATATTTT. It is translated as CASSEYRGRSGNTIYF.

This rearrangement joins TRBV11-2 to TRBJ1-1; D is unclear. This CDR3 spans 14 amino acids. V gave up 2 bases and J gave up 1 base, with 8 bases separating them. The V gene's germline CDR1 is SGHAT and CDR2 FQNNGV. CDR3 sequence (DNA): TGTGCCAGCAGCTTAATCCCTGAGAACACTGAAGCTTTCTTT. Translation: CASSLIPENTEAFF.